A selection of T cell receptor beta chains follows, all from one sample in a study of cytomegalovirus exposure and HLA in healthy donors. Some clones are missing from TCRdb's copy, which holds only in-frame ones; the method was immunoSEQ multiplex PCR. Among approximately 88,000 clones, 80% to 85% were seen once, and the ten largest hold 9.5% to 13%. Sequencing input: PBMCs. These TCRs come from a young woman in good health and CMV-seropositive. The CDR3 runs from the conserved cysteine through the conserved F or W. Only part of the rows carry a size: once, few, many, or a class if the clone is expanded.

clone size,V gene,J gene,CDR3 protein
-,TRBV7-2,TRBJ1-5,CASSFQQGYNQPQHF
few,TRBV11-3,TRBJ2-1,CASSPYDYPYNEQFF
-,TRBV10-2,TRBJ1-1,CASRFEGFTEAFF
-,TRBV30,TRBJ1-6,CAWRITGPVPGVHF
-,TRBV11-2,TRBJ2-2,CASSLDRAPNTGELFF
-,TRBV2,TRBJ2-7,CASGTGTGVDEQYF
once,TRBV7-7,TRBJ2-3,CASSPTSGYTDTQYF
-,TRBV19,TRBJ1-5,CASSVTGAGNQPQHF
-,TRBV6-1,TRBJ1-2,CASSDGGTHNYGYTF
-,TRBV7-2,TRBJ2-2,CASSPTGTGELFF
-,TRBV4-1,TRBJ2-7,CASSQDPMGGGEQYF
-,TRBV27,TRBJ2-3,CASRHLLAGGPASTDTQYF
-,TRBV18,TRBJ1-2,CASSPQTGVNYGYTF
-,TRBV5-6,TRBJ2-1,CASSLASGGAPNEQFF
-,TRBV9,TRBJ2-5,CASSLWTSGETQYF
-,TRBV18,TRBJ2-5,CASSPTGVLGETQYF
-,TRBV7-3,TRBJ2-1,CASSLGLAVDEQFF
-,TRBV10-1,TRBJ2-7,CASSDGGTSYEQYF
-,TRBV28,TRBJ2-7,CASRSSAVEQYF
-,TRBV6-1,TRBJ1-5,CASSETTGDQPQHF
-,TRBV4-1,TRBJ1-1,CASSPYERLLNTEAFF
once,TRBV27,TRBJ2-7,CATSPRKGLAGGYYEQYF
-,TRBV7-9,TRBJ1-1,CASSLIAEAFF
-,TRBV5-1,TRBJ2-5,CASSLLTSQETQYF
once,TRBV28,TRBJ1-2,CASSETGVDYGYTF
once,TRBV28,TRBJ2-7,CASNPSGVSSEQYF
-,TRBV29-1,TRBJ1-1,CSVGGMNTEAFF
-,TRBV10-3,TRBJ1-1,CAISPAGFRTEAFF
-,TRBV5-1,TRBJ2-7,CASSGRTGSHEQYF
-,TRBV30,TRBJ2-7,CAWTSPGAGERYEQYF
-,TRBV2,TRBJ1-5,CASKRGANHNQPQHF
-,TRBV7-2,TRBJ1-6,CASSPGLRDSPLHF
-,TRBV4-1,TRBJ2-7,CASSQVAGASYEQYF
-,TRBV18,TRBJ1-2,CASSLQEANYGYTF
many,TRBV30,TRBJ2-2,CAWTSWERTNTGELFF
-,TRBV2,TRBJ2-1,CASRDLRGQGGLEQFF
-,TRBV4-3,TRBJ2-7,CASSQEAWGQGGEQYF
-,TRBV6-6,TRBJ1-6,CASRPDRGYSPLHF
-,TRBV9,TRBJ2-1,CASSVDLRLNNEQFF
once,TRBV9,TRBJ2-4,CASSVGGGVKNIQYF
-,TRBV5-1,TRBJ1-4,CASSFRGAEKLFF
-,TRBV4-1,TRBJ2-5,CASSQNQGPDETQYF
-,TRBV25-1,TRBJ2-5,CASTIAGGETQYF
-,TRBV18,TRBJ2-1,CASSPRDSSSYNEQFF
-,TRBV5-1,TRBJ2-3,CASSTGLAGITDTQYF
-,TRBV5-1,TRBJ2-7,CASSFEGSLRPEQYF
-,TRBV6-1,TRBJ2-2,CASTEGTANTGELFF
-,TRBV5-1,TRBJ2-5,CASSTRLIQETQYF
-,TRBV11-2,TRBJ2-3,CASSLGTSTDTQYF
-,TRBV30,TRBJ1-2,CAWTHIYGYTF
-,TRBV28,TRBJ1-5,CASSSPRGQGVSFNQPQHF
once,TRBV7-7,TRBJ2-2,CASSLQGSTGELFF
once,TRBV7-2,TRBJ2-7,CASSLGTRTEQYF
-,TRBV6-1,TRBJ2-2,CASTRTGPHTGELFF
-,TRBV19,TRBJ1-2,CASSIEGLRGYTF